Presented here are 6 T cell receptor beta chains from one specimen sequenced in a study of T cells in Graves' hyperthyroidism and ophthalmopathy. RNA transcripts provided the source from which TCR beta CDR3 regions were amplified. The HTBI primer set drove a first-round RT-PCR of the TCR CDR3. TCRdb fed the multiplex PCR reads into MiXCR, producing one record per CDR3 protein. The table lists about 420,000 distinct CDR3 sequences, around a sixth of them singletons. Sequenced input: blood. The receptors here all came from a woman under 30 with Graves' hyperthyroidism.

This clonotype was detected many times. The rearrangement joins TRBV5-6 to TRBJ1-1; 7 bases match TRBD1. With 4 bases clipped from V and 4 bases from J, the junction kept 10 bases outside the gene matches. CDR1 is SGHDT, CDR2 YYEEEE, per germline. The CDR3 has 15 residues. The CDR3 DNA follows: TGTGCCAGCAGCCAGGGGGGAGGGGGTGGCACTGAAGCTTTCTTT. Its translation: CASSQGGGGGTEAFF.

This clonotype was seen many times. The rearrangement links TRBV29-1 to TRBJ2-7, with D tentatively TRBD2 (6 bases). CDR3 length: 14 residues. Germline CDR1 reads SQVTM; CDR2 reads ANQGSEA. Trimming left V 5 bases short and J 0 bases short, with 14 bases between. Here the CDR3 DNA reads TGCAGCGTTCGCCGGGACGGGAGCTCCTACGAGCAGTACTTC. This gives the protein CSVRRDGSSYEQYF.

This clonotype was counted ten times or more. The chain combines TRBV30 with TRBJ2-2, with 10 bases matching TRBD2. The germline V gene encodes CDR1 GTSNPN and CDR2 SVGIG (reference sequence). The CDR3 covers 15 residues. V lost 3 bases to trimming and J lost 5 bases; unmatched junction nucleotides: 6. In DNA, the CDR3 is TGTGCCTGGAGGGGTAGCGGGGGGTGGACCGGGGAGCTGTTTTTT. It is translated as CAWRGSGGWTGELFF.

This clonotype was seen many times. V is TRBV7-9 and J is TRBJ2-1; 8 nucleotides match TRBD2. V gave up 5 bases and J gave up 7 bases; unmatched junction bases: 13. CDR3 length: 16 residues. Looked up from germline, CDR1 is SEHNR and CDR2 is FQNEAQ (reference sequence). The CDR3 nucleotides are TGTGCCAGCAGCCGATCAAGCGGGGGTATCATAAATGAGCAGTTCTTC. Translating gives CASSRSSGGIINEQFF.

Ten or more counts support this clonotype. The genes are TRBV28 and TRBJ1-2; D is unclear. Germline V lookup: CDR1 MDHEN, CDR2 SYDVKM. The CDR3 is made up of 14 amino acids. V lost 2 bases, J lost 0 bases, and 7 bases lay in between. The CDR3 coding sequence is TGTGCCAGCAGTTTAGAGGTTTCTAACTATGGCTACACCTTC. Translated: CASSLEVSNYGYTF.

This clonotype was picked up many times. The genes are TRBV12-3 or TRBV12-4 and TRBJ2-2; 10 bases line up with TRBD1. The length of the CDR3 is 15 residues. J was trimmed by 5 bases and V by 6 bases; bases with no gene match: 6. DNA for the CDR3: TGTGCCAGCAGCCTGGACAGGGGGGGTACCGGGGAGCTGTTTTTT. Translated, it gives CASSLDRGGTGELFF.